This T cell receptor (beta chain) was recovered during a study of human T cells and chemical hapten exposure. Whole-study findings and limits: Because they had alopecia, donors may respond immunologically unlike healthy people.

The ends lost 3 bases at V and 3 bases at J; junction bases unmatched: 5. CDR1 is SEHNR, CDR2 FQNEAQ, per germline (reference sequence). The CDR3 has 14 amino acids. Time point in this sample: patch test 1, 2 weeks after DPC sensitization. Regarding treatment: therapeutic diphenylcyclopropenone sensitization with weekly scalp DPC. Researchers sampled blood before each patch test went on. A few counts support this clonotype. What it recognizes is unknown. MiXCR was run by TCRdb on the RACE reads, yielding one entry per CDR3 protein. This table holds more than 95,000 distinct CDR3 sequences, about an eighth found once.

The chain couples TRBV7-9 to TRBJ2-7; 7 bases agree with TRBD2. This clonotype was obtained from a woman in her forties or fifties with alopecia areata. Some clones in this sample may be carry-over from other donors' samples. The sequences come from whole blood, collected in connection with sensitization to the hapten diphenylcyclopropenone (DPC). The CDR3 bases are TGTGCCAGCAGCTTTGGGGCTAGCGGCTACGAGCAGTACTTC. It translates to CASSFGASGYEQYF.